This entry lists 28 T cell receptor beta chains sequenced from one sample in a study of blood T cell repertoires in COVID-19. Measured with immunoSEQ multiplex PCR; TCRdb has only the in-frame clones, and not every one. The profile shows about 250,000 clones, roughly 80% of them singletons. The sequenced sample consisted of peripheral blood. These receptors originate from a man between 50 and 59 years old with active or convalescent COVID-19.

The V call is TRBV19, the J call TRBJ2-1; 9 positions agree with TRBD2. CDR1 is LNHDA and CDR2 is SQIVND in the germline V gene (reference sequence). The junction had 11 bases not matched to a gene; V was cut back by 7 bases and J by 4 bases. This CDR3 comprises 16 residues. In nucleotides, the CDR3 is TGTGCCAGTACCTTGGATAGCGGGGGCCTATACAATGAGCAGTTCTTC. Its protein product is CASTLDSGGLYNEQFF.

A note on this clone: A read error may account for a junction end that differs from germline. The V call is TRBV6-5, the J call TRBJ1-4; 7 bases fit TRBD1. The germline V gene has CDR1 MNHEY and CDR2 SVGAGI. This CDR3 is built from 14 residues. This CDR3 is CATSFDRENEKLFF. Written as DNA, the CDR3 is TGTGCCACCAGTTTCGACAGGGAGAATGAAAAACTGTTTTTT.

This clone was seen more than once but under ten times. This chain connects TRBV14 to TRBJ1-2; D unclear. CDR3 length: 13 residues. Germline values: CDR1 SGHDN, CDR2 FVKESK. V was pared by 0 bases and J by 3 bases, with 5 bases between. CDR3 residues: CASSQDRYYGYTF. The CDR3 bases are TGTGCCAGCAGCCAAGACAGGTACTATGGCTACACCTTC.

The rearrangement joins TRBV7-9 to TRBJ1-4; tentative D call: TRBD1 (6 bases). Germline assignment: CDR1 SEHNR and CDR2 FQNEAQ (reference sequence). This CDR3 spans 16 amino acids. V was pared by 5 bases and J by 0 bases, with 13 bases between. In DNA, the CDR3 is TGTGCCAGCAGCCCGACAGGCCTTTCAACTAATGAAAAACTGTTTTTT. Its protein product is CASSPTGLSTNEKLFF.

The chain uses TRBV29-1 and TRBJ1-3; no firm D call. Germline CDR1 SQVTM, CDR2 ANQGSEA. CDR3 length: 14 amino acids. The V and J ends lost 0 bases and 7 bases respectively, with 13 bases between them. The CDR3 loop reads CSVEEAVRRNTIYF. The DNA for the CDR3 is TGCAGCGTTGAAGAGGCAGTCCGGAGGAACACCATATATTTT.

The chain recombines TRBV30 with TRBJ1-2; D possibly corresponds to TRBD1 (6 bases). The CDR3 sequence is 14 residues long. From germline, CDR1 is GTSNPN and CDR2 SVGIG (reference sequence). Trimming removed 5 bases at V and 0 bases at J, with 13 bases between. CDR3 nucleotide sequence: TGTGCCTGGGACTCGGGACAAACTAACTATGGCTACACCTTC. Its protein is CAWDSGQTNYGYTF.

The chain carries TRBV7-3 and TRBJ2-3; perhaps TRBD2 as D (6 bases). Germline V gene lookup returns CDR1 SGHTA and CDR2 FQGTGA. Trimming removed 3 bases from V and 0 bases from J, with 10 bases in between. This CDR3 comprises 15 residues. The CDR3 DNA is TGTGCCAGCAGCTTGGGACTTATTAGCACAGATACGCAGTATTTT. It encodes CASSLGLISTDTQYF.

This clone was detected only a few times. The chain uses TRBV24-1 and TRBJ1-1; 10 positions agree with TRBD1. Germline values: CDR1 KGHDR, CDR2 SFDVKD. The CDR3 extends over 15 amino acids. V dropped 5 bases and J dropped 5; count of bases not matched to a gene: 7. CDR3 bases: TGTGCCACCAGTGGCCCGGGACAGGGGAGGACTGAAGCTTTCTTT. Residues: CATSGPGQGRTEAFF.

This clone appeared a few times. The genes are TRBV11-2 and TRBJ2-5; no clear D gene. The length of the CDR3 is 14 residues. V lost 2 bases and J lost 1, with 8 bases in between. Per germline, CDR1 SGHAT and CDR2 FQNNGV. The CDR3 loop is CASSLYGIQETQYF. CDR3 nucleotides: TGTGCCAGCAGCTTATATGGCATCCAAGAGACCCAGTACTTC.

V usage is TRBV3-1 (or the pseudogene TRBV3-2) and J usage is TRBJ2-1; tentatively, D is TRBD2 (5 bases). CDR3 size: 17 residues. Deletions cut 0 bases from V and 12 bases from J, with 24 bases between. Germline CDR1 LGHDT, CDR2 YNNKEL (reference sequence). CDR3 DNA: TGTGCCAGCAGCCAAGACGGGGTCTTAGATCCTATAGGCGGGCAGTTCTTC. As protein: CASSQDGVLDPIGGQFF.

The chain combines TRBV19 with TRBJ1-5; possibly TRBD1 for D (5 bases). CDR3 length equals 15 residues. In germline, CDR1 is LNHDA, CDR2 SQIVND (reference sequence). Trimming pared 5 bases from V and 6 bases from J, leaving 17 bases between. The chain's CDR3 is CASSLSGGVGQPQHF. The DNA of the CDR3 is TGTGCCAGTAGTTTATCGGGGGGTGTGGGTCAGCCCCAGCATTTT.

The chain recombines TRBV7-2 with TRBJ1-2; no reliable D call. Trimming stripped 1 base from V and 3 bases from J, with 15 bases between. The CDR3 is made up of 16 amino acids. Germline CDR1 is SGHTA and CDR2 is FQGNSA. The CDR3 is CASSLDSTRGHYGYTF. As DNA, the CDR3 is TGTGCCAGCAGCTTAGATAGTACCCGGGGTCACTATGGCTACACCTTC. Drawing the rest from reference TRBV7-2 and TRBJ1-2, the complete variable domain is GAGVSQSPSNKVTEKGKDVELRCDPISGHTALYWYRQSLGQGLEFLIYFQGNSAPDKSGLPSDRFSAERTGGSVSTLTIQRTQQEDSAVYLCASSLDSTRGHYGYTFGSGTRLTVV.

The V gene is TRBV5-4, the J gene TRBJ1-6, with 7 positions matching TRBD1. The germline V gene has CDR1 SGHNT and CDR2 YYREEE (reference sequence). This CDR3 comprises 16 residues. Losses at the gene ends were 2 bases for V and 0 bases for J; bases not matched to a gene: 2. CDR3 nucleotide sequence: TGTGCCAGCAGCTTAGGACAGGTCTCCTATAATTCACCCCTCCACTTT. Its protein product is CASSLGQVSYNSPLHF.

The chain recombines TRBV4-2 with TRBJ2-5; TRBD2 aligns across 10 bases. Germline assignment: CDR1 LGHNA and CDR2 YNFKEQ. V lost 1 base, J lost 5 bases, and 10 bases stayed unmatched. The CDR3 has 17 residues. The CDR3 sequence is CASSQVSSGGGGETQYF. In nucleotides, the CDR3 is TGTGCCAGCAGCCAAGTCTCTAGCGGGGGAGGGGGCGAGACCCAGTACTTC.

This clone was counted between two and nine times. V and J are TRBV7-8 and TRBJ1-1; 7 positions agree with TRBD1. CDR1 is SGHVS, CDR2 FQNEAQ, per germline. The V gene end was trimmed by 5 bases and the J gene end by 4 bases; junction bases not matched to a gene: 10. CDR3 length: 15 amino acids. The CDR3: CASSRAVGQATEAFF. The CDR3 nucleotides are TGTGCCAGCAGCCGAGCAGTCGGACAGGCCACTGAAGCTTTCTTT.

A remark on this clone: Other DNA sequences within the sample encode an identical CDR3. This chain joins TRBV14 and TRBJ1-4; D is possibly TRBD1 (6 bases). Germline V gene sequence: CDR1 SGHDN, CDR2 FVKESK. With 1 base removed from V and 7 bases from J, the gap between germline ends came to 16 bases. The CDR3 covers 16 residues. CDR3 bases: TGTGCCAGCAGCCAAGCATTGGGGCCAGGGGTTGAAAAACTGTTTTTT. Its protein product is CASSQALGPGVEKLFF.

The chain couples TRBV6-4 to TRBJ2-7, with 9 positions matching TRBD1. CDR1 and CDR2 (germline): MRHNA, SNTAGT. The CDR3 runs 13 residues. The V and J ends lost 6 bases and 5 bases, in that order; junction bases with no gene match: 5. This CDR3 is CASRGDRANEQYF. The CDR3, as DNA: TGTGCCAGCAGGGGGGACAGGGCCAACGAGCAGTACTTC.

V usage is TRBV5-4 and J usage is TRBJ2-5; 7 positions agree with TRBD1. V shed 3 bases, J shed 5 bases, and the junction held 4 bases outside the gene matches. The germline gives CDR1 SGHNT, CDR2 YYREEE (reference sequence). The CDR3 covers 13 residues. The CDR3 loop is CASSWIRGETQYF. DNA of the CDR3: TGTGCCAGCAGCTGGATCAGGGGGGAGACCCAGTACTTC.

The chain recombines TRBV7-9 with TRBJ2-7, with D maybe TRBD2 (6 bases). The CDR3 length is 15 residues. The germline V gene encodes CDR1 SEHNR and CDR2 FQNEAQ (reference sequence). The V gene lost 4 bases and the J gene lost 2 bases, with 15 bases spanning the gap. CDR3 sequence (DNA): TGTGCCAGCAGCTCAACGGGACTTCAGACCTACGAGCAGTACTTC. As protein: CASSSTGLQTYEQYF.

This clone was counted once. The chain uses TRBV12-3 or TRBV12-4 and TRBJ2-7; 7 nucleotides line up with TRBD2. This CDR3 spans 13 amino acids. J lost 7 bases, V lost 4 bases, and 7 bases had no gene match. The CDR3: CASSSGLDLEQYF. As DNA, the CDR3 is TGTGCCAGCAGTTCCGGACTAGACCTGGAGCAGTACTTC.

V usage is TRBV4-1 and J usage is TRBJ1-3; D remains unclear. This CDR3 region has 15 residues. Trimming removed 4 bases at V and 0 bases at J, with 10 bases between. Per germline, CDR1 MGHRA and CDR2 YSYEKL. The CDR3 reads CASSPMGISGNTIYF. DNA of the CDR3: TGCGCCAGCAGCCCCATGGGCATCTCTGGAAACACCATATATTTT.

The CDR3 region is CASSPLAGASYEQYF. CDR3 nucleotide sequence: TGTGCCAGCAGTCCTCTAGCGGGGGCCTCCTACGAGCAGTACTTC. This chain links TRBV7-6 with TRBJ2-7; 10 nucleotides match TRBD2. The CDR3 has 15 amino acids. Germline V gives CDR1 SGHVS, CDR2 FNYEAQ. J lost 0 bases, V lost 6 bases, and 5 bases had no gene match.

The DNA for the CDR3 is TGTGCCAGCAGTGCCTACGGTTTCGGGACAGCAGATTATGGCTACACCTTC. Translation: CASSAYGFGTADYGYTF. J is TRBJ1-2 and V is TRBV6-1, with 7 nucleotides matching TRBD1. V shed 4 bases, J shed 5 bases, and the junction held 16 bases outside the gene matches. The CDR3 covers 17 residues. CDR1 MNHNS and CDR2 SASEGT come from the germline V gene.

The gene calls are TRBV5-5 and TRBJ1-1; 8 bases match TRBD1. J lost 9 bases, V lost 5 bases, and 9 bases had no gene match. Germline V gives CDR1 SGHKS, CDR2 YYEKEE (reference sequence). The CDR3 has 13 amino acids. DNA of the CDR3: TGTGCCAGCAGTCCGAACCAGGGGGCCAAAGCTTTCTTT. Translation gives CASSPNQGAKAFF.

The J gene is TRBJ1-1, the V gene TRBV7-9; D gene ambiguous. V was clipped by 0 bases and J by 4 bases, with 12 bases between them. The germline V gene encodes CDR1 SEHNR and CDR2 FQNEAQ (reference sequence). This CDR3 has 15 residues. The CDR3 protein is CASSLAGSSSTEAFF. CDR3 nucleotide sequence: TGTGCCAGCAGCTTAGCAGGGAGTTCGAGCACTGAAGCTTTCTTT.

This clone was seen a few times. This rearrangement joins TRBV5-4 to TRBJ2-2; TRBD1 matches 7 bases. This CDR3 region has 15 residues. J was trimmed by 6 bases and V by 4 bases; bases with no gene match: 9. From germline, CDR1 is SGHNT and CDR2 YYREEE (reference sequence). This chain's CDR3 is CASSPTGLLSGELFF. The CDR3 bases are TGTGCCAGCAGCCCGACAGGGCTTCTATCCGGGGAGCTGTTTTTT.

The chain is built from TRBV30 and TRBJ1-5, with D tentatively TRBD1 (5 bases). Germline V gene lookup returns CDR1 GTSNPN and CDR2 SVGIG (reference sequence). V lost 3 bases and J lost 3, with 12 bases in between. The CDR3 contains 14 residues. The CDR3, as DNA: TGTGCCTGGAGGGGGCCAGGGATCAATCAGCCCCAGCATTTT. Translating gives CAWRGPGINQPQHF.

The chain has TRBV5-1 and TRBJ1-1; 8 bases align to TRBD1. With 5 bases clipped from V and 0 bases from J, the junction kept 6 bases outside the gene matches. The CDR3 spans 15 residues. Germline V gene data show CDR1 as SGHRS and CDR2 as YFSETQ. The DNA for the CDR3 is TGCGCCAGCAGGGTCAGGGGGCCGATGAACACTGAAGCTTTCTTT. Encoded protein: CASRVRGPMNTEAFF.